This section outlines one T cell receptor (beta chain) sequence together with its context. What it recognizes is unknown. V lost 4 bases, J lost 6 bases, and 30 bases stayed unmatched. From germline, CDR1 is SGDLS and CDR2 YYNGEE. CDR3 length: 22 amino acids. The PCR had 60 Vbeta and 13 Jbeta primers. The protocol was immunoSEQ multiplex PCR, while the TCRdb copy is restricted to in-frame clones and leaves out a portion. The sample carries fewer than 85,000 clones, 78% recorded once. This entry is derived from a study of cytomegalovirus exposure and HLA in healthy donors. Findings and caveats of the study: As a later analysis showed, a missense DCLRE1C variant was linked to trimming of TCR beta V- and J-genes. Across donors, presence/absence analyses took sequencing depth to be roughly uniform. It is likely that the observed cluster of highly shared sequence variants was a sequencing artifact.

Material: PBMCs. The chain couples TRBV9 to TRBJ1-2, with 10 bases aligning to TRBD1. The receptor comes from a man between 40 and 49 years old in good health and CMV-seronegative. The CDR3 loop reads CASSSPQGDRASGDRGGNGYTF. The CDR3 region has the DNA TGTGCCAGCAGCTCACCGCAGGGGGACAGGGCCAGCGGGGACAGGGGCGGGAATGGCTACACCTTC.